The 27 T cell receptor beta chains below all came from one sample that was sequenced in a study of blood T cell repertoires in COVID-19. Data came from immunoSEQ multiplex PCR; TCRdb stores just in-frame clones and leaves some out. The repertoire holds some 340,000 clones, with roughly 86% as singletons. Sequenced material: PBMCs or T cells enriched from blood (not recorded which). The receptor set was obtained from a woman aged 30 to 39 who had recovered from COVID-19.

Only one count was recorded for this clone. The DNA for the CDR3 is TGCGCCAGCTTCGATGATGATAGCCACAATGAGCAGTTCTTC. The encoded protein is CASFDDDSHNEQFF. The genes are TRBV5-1 and TRBJ2-1; no clear D. The CDR3 has 14 residues. Germline lookup yields CDR1 SGHRS and CDR2 YFSETQ. V was shortened by 7 bases and J by 5 bases, with 16 bases between the two germline ends.

CDR3 loop: CSVPRRGGTEAFF. CDR3 sequence (DNA): TGCAGCGTCCCAAGGCGGGGGGGCACTGAAGCTTTCTTT. V is TRBV29-1 and J is TRBJ1-1, with D tentatively TRBD1 (5 bases). With 6 bases removed from V and 4 bases from J, the gap between germline ends came to 15 bases. This CDR3 is 13 amino acids long. The V gene's germline CDR1 is SQVTM and CDR2 ANQGSEA.

This chain uses TRBV11-1 with TRBJ2-5, with a tentative D call TRBD2 (5 bases). V gave up 3 bases and J gave up 5 bases, with 10 bases separating them. The CDR3 spans 13 residues. In germline, CDR1 is SGHAT, CDR2 FQDESV (reference sequence). The CDR3: CASSFGVGETQYF. CDR3 DNA: TGTGCCAGCAGCTTCGGGGTGGGGGAGACCCAGTACTTC.

The chain is built from TRBV3-1 (or the pseudogene TRBV3-2) and TRBJ2-5; D might be TRBD1 (5 bases). Germline values: CDR1 LGHDT, CDR2 YNNKEL (reference sequence). The length of the CDR3 is 15 residues. V lost 4 bases and J 3 bases, leaving 15 bases between the germline ends. This chain's CDR3 is CASSPHSQAEETQYF. The CDR3 nucleotides are TGTGCCAGCAGCCCGCATTCACAGGCCGAAGAGACCCAGTACTTC.

This clone was counted a few times. V is TRBV5-1 and J is TRBJ1-4, with unresolved D. Trimming left V 2 bases short and J 6 bases short, with 11 bases between. Germline CDR1 reads SGHRS; CDR2 reads YFSETQ. The CDR3 has 14 residues. As DNA, the CDR3 is TGCGCCAGCAGCTTAGTACCAGAGGATGAAAAACTGTTTTTT. This translates into CASSLVPEDEKLFF.

The sample holds a few counts of this clone. The chain couples TRBV4-2 to TRBJ1-2, with 10 nucleotides matching TRBD1. This CDR3 has 15 residues. The germline CDR1 and CDR2 sequences are LGHNA and YNFKEQ. J was trimmed by 4 bases and V by 5 bases; bases with no gene match: 7. The CDR3 DNA is TGTGCCAGCAGCGTTGGGACAGGGGTTAGCTATGGCTACACCTTC. Its translation is CASSVGTGVSYGYTF.

This clone was counted a single time. The V call is TRBV9, the J call TRBJ2-5, with D possibly being TRBD1 (5 bases). With 0 bases removed from V and 2 bases from J, the gap between germline ends came to 11 bases. Germline CDR1 reads SGDLS; CDR2 reads YYNGEE. The CDR3 spans 15 residues. CDR3 sequence: CASSVGVGPQETQYF. The CDR3 DNA reads TGTGCCAGCAGCGTAGGGGTGGGGCCTCAAGAGACCCAGTACTTC. Complete variable domain (other parts from reference TRBV9 and TRBJ2-5): DSGVTQTPKHLITATGQRVTLRCSPRSGDLSVYWYQQSLDQGLQFLIQYYNGEERAKGNILERFSAQQFPDLHSELNLSSLELGDSALYFCASSVGVGPQETQYFGPGTRLLVL.

The CDR3 nucleotides read TGTGCCAGCAGCCCGCTAGGCACTGAAGCTTTCTTT. Encoded protein: CASSPLGTEAFF. The chain employs TRBV5-5 and TRBJ1-1; no clear D gene. The CDR3 is made up of 12 amino acids. Germline CDR1 and CDR2: SGHKS and YYEKEE (reference sequence). Trimming pared 4 bases from V and 4 bases from J, leaving 8 bases between.

This sequence joins TRBV28 and TRBJ1-1, with D hard to call. CDR1 is MDHEN and CDR2 is SYDVKM in the germline V gene. Trimming cost V 7 bases and J 5 bases, with 14 bases left between them. The CDR3 length is 13 residues. In DNA, the CDR3 is TGTGCCAGCACCCTCCCGGGGTGGACTGAAGCTTTCTTT. This encodes CASTLPGWTEAFF.

This sequence joins TRBV2 and TRBJ1-6, with D tentatively TRBD1 (6 bases). CDR1 SNHLY and CDR2 FYNNEI come from the germline V gene. V was cut by 3 bases and J by 13 bases, with 16 bases left in between. This CDR3 has 14 residues. The CDR3 sequence is CASSDWTDPSPLHF. The CDR3 DNA follows: TGTGCCAGCAGTGATTGGACAGACCCTTCTCCCCTCCACTTT. The entire variable domain, with the rest obtained from reference TRBV2 and TRBJ1-6, is as follows: EPEVTQTPSHQVTQMGQEVILRCVPISNHLYFYWYRQILGQKVEFLVSFYNNEISEKSEIFDDQFSVERPDGSNFTLKIRSTKLEDSAMYFCASSDWTDPSPLHFGNGTRLTVT.

This clone was picked up one time. The CDR3 DNA is TGCGCCAGCAGCCAAGTCAAGTTACGGACTGAAGCTTTCTTT. It encodes CASSQVKLRTEAFF. The gene calls are TRBV4-1 and TRBJ1-1; no firm D call. V was shortened by 1 base and J by 5 bases, with 11 bases between the two germline ends. CDR1 is MGHRA, CDR2 YSYEKL, per germline. The CDR3 is 14 amino acids.

The V call is TRBV20-1, the J call TRBJ1-1; 8 bases map to TRBD1. The CDR3 runs 16 residues. Per germline, CDR1 DFQATT and CDR2 SNEGSKA (reference sequence). Trimming cost V 4 bases and J 2 bases; bases outside gene matches: 12. The CDR3 loop is CSATDRGGRGNTEAFF. CDR3 nucleotides: TGCAGTGCTACTGACAGGGGCGGAAGGGGAAACACTGAAGCTTTCTTT.

This chain uses TRBV11-2 with TRBJ2-1; D may be TRBD2 (5 bases). Germline CDR1 is SGHAT and CDR2 is FQNNGV. Trimming removed 8 bases from V and 2 bases from J, with 13 bases in between. The CDR3 sequence is 14 residues long. The CDR3, as DNA: TGTGCCAGCTCGGCGTCTAGCCCCTACAATGAGCAGTTCTTC. Translation gives CASSASSPYNEQFF.

This chain links TRBV6-5 with TRBJ1-1, with D unresolved. Germline CDR1 and CDR2: MNHEY and SVGAGI. The CDR3 spans 12 residues. The germline V and J ends were trimmed by 8 bases and 5 bases, with 12 bases remaining between them. The chain's CDR3 is CASAGSWTEAFF. DNA for the CDR3: TGTGCCAGCGCGGGCAGCTGGACTGAAGCTTTCTTT.

The chain is built from TRBV3-1 (or the pseudogene TRBV3-2) and TRBJ1-1; D unresolved. V was clipped by 1 base and J by 6 bases, with 18 bases between them. The CDR3 totals 16 residues. Germline V gene sequence: CDR1 LGHDT, CDR2 YNNKEL (reference sequence). CDR3 sequence (DNA): TGTGCCAGCAGCCAAGCGCGGCAGAGTGGGTCCGCTGAAGCTTTCTTT. Amino acid sequence: CASSQARQSGSAEAFF.

The rearrangement joins TRBV4-3 to TRBJ1-1, with TRBD1 identical over 8 bases. The CDR3 extends over 15 amino acids. The germline V gene encodes CDR1 LGHNA and CDR2 YSLEER. V shed 4 bases and J 3 bases; nucleotides not matched to a gene: 7. The CDR3 spells CASSRGQGVYTEAFF. The CDR3 bases are TGCGCCAGCAGCCGAGGACAGGGCGTGTACACTGAAGCTTTCTTT.

This chain links TRBV6-5 with TRBJ1-2; TRBD1 matches 9 bases. J lost 8 bases, V lost 11 bases, and 12 bases had no gene match. This CDR3 spans 13 amino acids. Looked up from germline, CDR1 is MNHEY and CDR2 is SVGAGI. The CDR3 reads CAGHRGREHGYTF. CDR3 coding DNA: TGTGCCGGTCACAGGGGGCGCGAGCACGGCTACACCTTC.

This chain joins TRBV19 and TRBJ2-1, with unresolved D. This CDR3 contains 15 residues. The V gene lost 6 bases and the J gene lost 0 bases, with 12 bases spanning the gap. Germline V gene data show CDR1 as LNHDA and CDR2 as SQIVND (reference sequence). Here the CDR3 DNA reads TGTGCCAGTAGCCTCGAGGCAGACTCCTACAATGAGCAGTTCTTC. Protein: CASSLEADSYNEQFF.

The rearrangement joins TRBV6-5 to TRBJ1-5; 7 nucleotides agree with TRBD1. The junction had 6 bases not matched to a gene; V was cut back by 5 bases and J by 2 bases. Germline CDR1 reads MNHEY; CDR2 reads SVGAGI. The CDR3 has 15 residues. Here the CDR3 reads CASSRRQGGNQPQHF. The CDR3 DNA reads TGTGCCAGCAGTCGCCGACAGGGTGGCAATCAGCCCCAGCATTTT.

The V and J genes are TRBV20-1 and TRBJ1-1, with a tentative D call TRBD1 (5 bases). This CDR3 comprises 12 residues. Germline V gene lookup returns CDR1 DFQATT and CDR2 SNEGSKA (reference sequence). Trimming removed 3 bases at V and 4 bases at J, with 9 bases between. The CDR3 sequence: CSASEQVTEAFF. DNA for the CDR3: TGCAGTGCTAGTGAACAGGTCACTGAAGCTTTCTTT.

The chain couples TRBV2 to TRBJ1-2; possible D gene TRBD1, 6 bases. Per germline, CDR1 SNHLY and CDR2 FYNNEI. Deletions cut 6 bases from V and 8 bases from J, with 10 bases between. The CDR3 spans 11 residues. CDR3 region: CASRTGEGYTF. Here the CDR3 DNA reads TGTGCCAGCAGGACAGGTGAAGGCTACACCTTC.

This clone turned up a few times. This chain links TRBV6-1 with TRBJ1-1; D is perhaps TRBD1 (5 bases). Germline CDR1 and CDR2: MNHNS and SASEGT. The V gene lost 1 base and the J gene lost 6 bases, with 15 bases spanning the gap. CDR3 length: 15 residues. CDR3 in DNA: TGTGCCAGCAGTGAAGGGGAAGGGGCCAGCGCTGAAGCTTTCTTT. This translates into CASSEGEGASAEAFF.

The gene calls are TRBV27 and TRBJ1-6, with 7 bases fitting TRBD1. The CDR3 is made up of 16 amino acids. Trimming removed 8 bases from V and 6 bases from J; junction bases left unmatched: 13. CDR1 MNHEY and CDR2 SMNVEV come from the germline V gene (reference sequence). Here the CDR3 reads CASSNERDSLNSPLHF. The CDR3 bases are TGTGCCAGCTCCAACGAAAGGGACAGCCTTAATTCACCCCTCCACTTT.

The J gene is TRBJ2-3, the V gene TRBV6-2 or TRBV6-3; D ambiguous. V lost 5 bases, J lost 3 bases, and 6 bases lay in between. CDR1 MNHEY and CDR2 SVGEGT come from the germline V gene. This CDR3 spans 12 amino acids. For the CDR3, the DNA is TGTGCCAGCAGTGTTCGTACAGATACGCAGTATTTT. Translation gives CASSVRTDTQYF.

A remark on this clone: In the same sample, other DNA sequences code for this CDR3. The chain is built from TRBV6-5 and TRBJ1-5, with TRBD1 matching over 7 bases. V was pared by 6 bases and J by 4 bases, with 6 bases of the junction left unmatched. The CDR3 loop spans 14 amino acids. Germline V gene sequence: CDR1 MNHEY, CDR2 SVGAGI. Here the CDR3 reads CASSPGQTNQPQHF. The DNA of the CDR3 is TGTGCCAGCAGCCCGGGACAGACTAATCAGCCCCAGCATTTT.

The CDR3 coding sequence is TGCGCCAGCAGCCTTGGGACTAGCGGGGGGACAGATACGCAGTATTTT. This codes for CASSLGTSGGTDTQYF. The chain combines TRBV4-3 with TRBJ2-3, with 15 nucleotides matching TRBD2. With 4 bases clipped from V and 3 bases from J, the junction kept 2 bases outside the gene matches. The CDR3 loop spans 16 amino acids. Germline V gives CDR1 LGHNA, CDR2 YSLEER.

This chain links TRBV27 with TRBJ1-2; D is perhaps TRBD1 (5 bases). CDR1 and CDR2 from the germline V gene are MNHEY and SMNVEV (reference sequence). The V end lost 5 bases, the J end lost 7 bases, and 14 bases lay between the germline ends. CDR3 size: 13 residues. As DNA, the CDR3 is TGTGCCAGCAGTCGGGGACCCGGGAGTGGCTACACCTTC. It codes for CASSRGPGSGYTF.